Listed here are 2 T cell receptor beta chains from one sample, sequenced in a study of regulatory T cells in long-lasting Graves disease. Time point denoted: newly diagnosed GD, antithyroid drugs for less than 3 months. PBMCs were the source of the RNA used for TCR sequencing. Relying on iRepertoire HTBI primers and Arm-PCR of CDR3 regions, the team built TCR beta libraries. TCRdb itself ran the multiplex PCR reads through MiXCR, one entry per CDR3 protein. The sample records over 350,000 distinct CDR3 sequences, around 16% being singletons. In addition, the sample was reused for a study of T cells in Graves' hyperthyroidism and ophthalmopathy.

Sequencing was performed on peripheral blood mononuclear cells (PBMCs), taken at new diagnosis, from a patient treated with antithyroid drugs. The receptors come from a middle-aged woman with Graves disease.

The chain has TRBV11-2 and TRBJ1-4, with TRBD1 matching 9 bases. This CDR3 has 17 residues. CDR1 is SGHAT, CDR2 FQNNGV, per germline. V lost 6 bases to trimming and J lost 2 bases; unmatched junction nucleotides: 10. As DNA, the CDR3 is TGTGCCAGCAGGCCAGGACAGGGGTTGAGGACTAATGAAAAACTGTTTTTT. Translating gives CASRPGQGLRTNEKLFF.

This chain connects TRBV19 to TRBJ2-7; 8 bases match TRBD2. CDR1 LNHDA and CDR2 SQIVND come from the germline V gene (reference sequence). CDR3 size: 16 residues. The trim removed 4 bases at V and 2 bases at J, leaving 10 bases unmatched. The CDR3 region has the DNA TGTGCCAGTAGTAAGAGACCCGGGACTAGTACCTACGAGCAGTACTTC. Protein sequence: CASSKRPGTSTYEQYF. Full variable domain (missing parts from reference TRBV19 and TRBJ2-7): DGGITQSPKYLFRKEGQNVTLSCEQNLNHDAMYWYRQDPGQGLRLIYYSQIVNDFQKGDIAEGYSVSREKKESFPLTVTSAQKNPTAFYLCASSKRPGTSTYEQYFGPGTRLTVT.